This T cell receptor (beta chain) was sequenced in a study of T cells in localized non-small cell lung cancer. The data were produced by immunoSEQ multiplex PCR, yet TCRdb's version contains in-frame clones alone and is incomplete. The data show tens of thousands of clones, around four fifths seen once. The CDR3 is made up of 14 amino acids. CDR1 is SGHTA and CDR2 is FQGNSA in the germline V gene. Between the trimmed V and J ends, which lost 2 bases and 5 bases, there was a span of 11 bases. The sample consisted of peripheral blood, taken before any cancer treatment. The clonotype originates from a male donor at least 60 years old with stage III squamous cell lung carcinoma. The V and J genes are TRBV7-2 and TRBJ2-3; TRBD2 might be the D (5 bases). The CDR3 nucleotides read TGTGCCAGCAGCTTAACCGGGATACAAGATACGCAGTATTTT. Protein sequence: CASSLTGIQDTQYF.